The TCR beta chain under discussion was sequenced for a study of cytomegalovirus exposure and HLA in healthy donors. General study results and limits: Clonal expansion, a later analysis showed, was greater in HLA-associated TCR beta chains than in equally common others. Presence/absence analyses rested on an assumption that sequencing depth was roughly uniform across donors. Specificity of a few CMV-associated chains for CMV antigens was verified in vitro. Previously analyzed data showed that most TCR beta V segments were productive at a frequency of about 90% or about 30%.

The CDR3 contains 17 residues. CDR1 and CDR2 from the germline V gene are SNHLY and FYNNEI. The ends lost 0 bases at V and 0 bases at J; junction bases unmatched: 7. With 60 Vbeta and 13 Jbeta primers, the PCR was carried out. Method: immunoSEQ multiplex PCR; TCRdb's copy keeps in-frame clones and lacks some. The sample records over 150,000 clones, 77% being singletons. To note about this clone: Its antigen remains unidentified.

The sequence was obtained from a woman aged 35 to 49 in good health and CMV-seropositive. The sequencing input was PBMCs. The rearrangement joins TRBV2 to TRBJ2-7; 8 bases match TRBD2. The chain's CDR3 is CASSEAVVAGSSYEQYF. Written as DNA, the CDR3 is TGTGCCAGCAGTGAAGCGGTGGTAGCGGGGAGCTCCTACGAGCAGTACTTC. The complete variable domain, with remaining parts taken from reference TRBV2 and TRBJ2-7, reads EPEVTQTPSHQVTQMGQEVILRCVPISNHLYFYWYRQILGQKVEFLVSFYNNEISEKSEIFDDQFSVERPDGSNFTLKIRSTKLEDSAMYFCASSEAVVAGSSYEQYFGPGTRLTVT.